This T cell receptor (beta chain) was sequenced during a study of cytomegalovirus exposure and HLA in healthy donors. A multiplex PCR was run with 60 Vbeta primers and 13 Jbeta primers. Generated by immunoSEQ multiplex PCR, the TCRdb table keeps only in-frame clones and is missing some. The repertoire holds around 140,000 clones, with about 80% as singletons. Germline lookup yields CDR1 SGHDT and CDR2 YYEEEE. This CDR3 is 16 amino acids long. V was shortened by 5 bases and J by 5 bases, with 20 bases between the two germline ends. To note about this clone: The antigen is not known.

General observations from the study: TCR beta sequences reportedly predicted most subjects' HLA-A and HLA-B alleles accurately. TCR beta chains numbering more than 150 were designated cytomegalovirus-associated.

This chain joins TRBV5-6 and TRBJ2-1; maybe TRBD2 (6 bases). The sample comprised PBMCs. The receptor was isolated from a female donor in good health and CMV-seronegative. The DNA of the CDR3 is TGTGCCAGCAGGAACTGGGGGACTCCGGCAAACAATGAGCAGTTCTTC. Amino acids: CASRNWGTPANNEQFF.